This entry lists 19 T cell receptor beta chains sequenced from one sample in a study of shared clonotypes between healthy human individuals. The data were produced by immunoSEQ multiplex PCR, yet TCRdb's version contains in-frame clones alone and is incomplete. Here the sample spans roughly 2.6 million clones, around nine tenths being singletons. Sample: naive CD4+ T cells sorted from blood. The subset here: CD45RA+ positively selected. The receptors were gathered from a man aged 18 to 35 in good health.

The V and J genes are TRBV19 and TRBJ1-2, with D hard to call. The germline CDR1 and CDR2 sequences are LNHDA and SQIVND (reference sequence). V lost 1 base and J 1 base, leaving 13 bases between the germline ends. The CDR3 contains 16 residues. CDR3 in DNA: TGTGCCAGTAGTATAGGAGGTTACAGTTTTAACTATGGCTACACCTTC. The encoded protein is CASSIGGYSFNYGYTF.

The gene calls are TRBV2 and TRBJ2-5; D is ambiguous. V lost 4 bases and J 5 bases, leaving 11 bases between the germline ends. This CDR3 is 13 amino acids long. Germline V gene data show CDR1 as SNHLY and CDR2 as FYNNEI. The CDR3 loop is CASSGRLEETQYF. The CDR3 region has the DNA TGTGCCAGCAGTGGACGGCTAGAGGAGACCCAGTACTTC.

This chain joins TRBV5-1 and TRBJ1-1, with D possibly TRBD1 on 5 matching bases. This CDR3 comprises 15 residues. With 0 bases removed from V and 3 bases from J, the gap between germline ends came to 12 bases. Germline V gene data show CDR1 as SGHRS and CDR2 as YFSETQ. The CDR3 bases are TGCGCCAGCAGCTTGGCCGAGGGGCCCTACACTGAAGCTTTCTTT. Protein sequence: CASSLAEGPYTEAFF.

The rearrangement uses TRBV5-1 and TRBJ2-2, with D possibly matching TRBD2 (6 bases). Germline CDR1 is SGHRS and CDR2 is YFSETQ. The CDR3 is made up of 15 amino acids. Trimming shortened V by 4 bases and J by 1 base, and 11 bases separated the two germline ends. CDR3 bases: TGCGCCAGCAGCACCAACGGGGGGAACACCGGGGAGCTGTTTTTT. This encodes CASSTNGGNTGELFF.

The chain couples TRBV2 to TRBJ2-2; TRBD1 agrees at 9 bases. Germline loops: CDR1 SNHLY, CDR2 FYNNEI. Trimming at V came to 6 bases and at J to 1 base, leaving 6 bases not matched to a gene. The CDR3 has 16 amino acids. CDR3 DNA: TGTGCCAGCAGGGGATCGGACAGGGGGAACACCGGGGAGCTGTTTTTT. It encodes CASRGSDRGNTGELFF.

Comment on this clone: Its ends do not fully match the called genes, so a read error is possible. This sequence joins TRBV7-7 and TRBJ2-1, with a tentative D call TRBD2 (5 bases). CDR3 length: 13 amino acids. CDR1 is SSHAT, CDR2 FNYEAQ, per germline (reference sequence). CDR3 coding DNA: TGTGCTAGCAGCCCGGGATTTTACAATGAGCAGTTCTTC. Translating it yields CASSPGFYNEQFF.

A single count supports this clone. Other DNA sequences in this specimen translate into the identical CDR3. The chain carries TRBV28 and TRBJ2-7, with TRBD1 matching 9 bases. V was pared by 3 bases and J by 3 bases, with 3 bases of the junction left unmatched. In germline, CDR1 is MDHEN, CDR2 SYDVKM. This CDR3 region has 14 residues. CDR3 nucleotides: TGTGCCAGCAGTTTCCCGGGACAGGGCTACGAGCAGTACTTC. This gives the protein CASSFPGQGYEQYF.

A remark on this clone: One end of the junction fails to match germline, which may point to a read error. The chain carries TRBV7-7 and TRBJ2-2; D tentatively reads TRBD1 or TRBD2 (6 bases each). This CDR3 is built from 15 residues. CDR1 SSHAT and CDR2 FNYEAQ come from the germline V gene (reference sequence). In nucleotides, the CDR3 is TGTGCTAGCAGTTCGGGGGCAGGGCCCACCGGGGAGCTGTTTTTT. It encodes CASSSGAGPTGELFF.

The V and J genes are TRBV6-1 and TRBJ1-1; 7 nucleotides align to TRBD1. The germline gives CDR1 MNHNS, CDR2 SASEGT. The CDR3 loop spans 14 amino acids. J lost 4 bases, V lost 0 bases, and 2 bases had no gene match. CDR3 coding DNA: TGTGCCAGCAGTGAAGCGGGACAGCTCACTGAAGCTTTCTTT. Residues: CASSEAGQLTEAFF.

The genes are TRBV10-2 and TRBJ2-1; 11 nucleotides match TRBD2. The germline V gene has CDR1 WSHSY and CDR2 SAAADI. This CDR3 has 16 residues. The ends lost 3 bases at V and 2 bases at J; junction bases unmatched: 3. CDR3 amino acids: CASSELAGAPYNEQFF. The CDR3 nucleotides read TGCGCCAGCAGTGAACTAGCGGGGGCCCCCTACAATGAGCAGTTCTTC.

The chain recombines TRBV10-1 with TRBJ2-3; 9 bases line up with TRBD1. Germline V gives CDR1 WNHNN, CDR2 SYGVQD (reference sequence). Trimming at V came to 0 bases and at J to 8 bases, leaving 9 bases not matched to a gene. This CDR3 spans 16 amino acids. CDR3 nucleotides: TGCGCCAGCAGTGAGTCGAGTGGACAGGGGTTTGGTACGCAGTATTTT. This codes for CASSESSGQGFGTQYF.

The chain recombines TRBV29-1 with TRBJ2-5; TRBD2 aligns across 14 bases. V trimming: 5 bases; J trimming: 5 bases; junction bases outside the gene matches: 13. This CDR3 has 17 residues. Looked up from germline, CDR1 is SQVTM and CDR2 is ANQGSEA. Written as DNA, the CDR3 is TGCAGCGTTTCGGGACTAGCGGGAGCTATTGGGTTGGAGACCCAGTACTTC. Protein: CSVSGLAGAIGLETQYF.

V and J are TRBV13 and TRBJ2-1; 8 bases are a match to TRBD2. Germline V gives CDR1 PRHDT, CDR2 FYEKMQ (reference sequence). The trim removed 5 bases at V and 4 bases at J, leaving 7 bases unmatched. The CDR3 totals 15 residues. Here the CDR3 DNA reads TGTGCCAGCAGCCCCCGACTAGCGTTATACAATGAGCAGTTCTTC. Its translation: CASSPRLALYNEQFF.

This clone was detected only a few times. Within the sample, other DNA sequences also encode this same CDR3. V is TRBV6-6 and J is TRBJ1-2, with TRBD1 matching 9 bases. The V segment lost 2 bases and the J segment 5 bases; nucleotides outside the gene matches: 3. This CDR3 has 14 amino acids. CDR1 is MNHNY and CDR2 is SVGAGI in the germline V gene (reference sequence). CDR3 in amino acids: CASSYEGQGYGYTF. The CDR3 DNA is TGTGCCAGCAGTTACGAGGGACAGGGATATGGCTACACCTTC.

The genes are TRBV5-4 and TRBJ2-5; no clear D. The CDR3 is made up of 16 amino acids. The ends were cut back, 0 bases at V and 2 bases at J, with 14 bases in the middle. Germline-derived CDR1 and CDR2 are SGHNT and YYREEE (reference sequence). CDR3 loop: CASSLEVGRSQETQYF. DNA of the CDR3: TGTGCCAGCAGCTTGGAGGTCGGACGATCTCAAGAGACCCAGTACTTC.

To note about this clone: This sample also contains other DNA sequences that code for the same CDR3. J is TRBJ2-3 and V is TRBV27, with D uncertain. The CDR3 length is 11 residues. Trimming pared 6 bases from V and 3 bases from J, leaving 4 bases between. The germline gives CDR1 MNHEY, CDR2 SMNVEV (reference sequence). For the CDR3, the DNA is TGTGCCAGCAGGTCGACAGATACGCAGTATTTT. The encoded protein is CASRSTDTQYF.

J is TRBJ2-2 and V is TRBV6-1; D is unresolved. This CDR3 comprises 10 residues. Germline V gene data show CDR1 as MNHNS and CDR2 as SASEGT. V gave up 10 bases and J gave up 3 bases, with 3 bases separating them. CDR3 protein: CAIYTGELFF. The CDR3 bases are TGTGCCATCTACACCGGGGAGCTGTTTTTT.

The genes are TRBV5-5 and TRBJ1-4; D may be TRBD1 (6 bases). CDR3 length: 14 amino acids. V shed 0 bases and J shed 7 bases, with 10 bases lying between them. From germline, CDR1 is SGHKS and CDR2 YYEKEE (reference sequence). CDR3 in amino acids: CASSLVRGGEKLFF. CDR3 coding DNA: TGTGCCAGCAGCTTGGTCAGGGGTGGTGAAAAACTGTTTTTT.

This clone was seen just once. The chain is built from TRBV27 and TRBJ2-2; D is undetermined. The CDR3 runs 16 residues. With 5 bases removed from V and 0 bases from J, the gap between germline ends came to 13 bases. CDR1 and CDR2 from the germline V gene are MNHEY and SMNVEV (reference sequence). This CDR3 is CASSPRAIANTGELFF. CDR3 DNA: TGTGCCAGCAGTCCTCGGGCCATCGCGAACACCGGGGAGCTGTTTTTT.